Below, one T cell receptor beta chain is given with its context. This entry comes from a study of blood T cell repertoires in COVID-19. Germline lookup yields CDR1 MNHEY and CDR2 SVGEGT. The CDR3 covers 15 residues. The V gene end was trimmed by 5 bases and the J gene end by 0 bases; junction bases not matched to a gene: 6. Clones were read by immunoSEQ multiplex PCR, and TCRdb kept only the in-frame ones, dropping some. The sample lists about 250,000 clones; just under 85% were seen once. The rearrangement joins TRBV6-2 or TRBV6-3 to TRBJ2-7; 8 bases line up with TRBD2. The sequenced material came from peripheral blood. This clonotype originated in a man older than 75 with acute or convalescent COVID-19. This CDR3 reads CASSDLAGPSYEQYF. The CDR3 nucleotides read TGTGCCAGCAGTGACCTAGCGGGCCCCTCCTACGAGCAGTACTTC.